In this sample, the clone carrying this TCR beta chain turned up a few times. This record comes from a study of patients and donors after allogeneic stem cell transplantation. TCRdb reprocessed the RT-PCR reads with MiXCR, giving one entry per CDR3 protein. The sample records approximately 150,000 distinct CDR3 sequences, approximately 30% being singletons. Sequencing input: blood, either unsorted or a sorted T cell fraction (not recorded which). The sequence derives from a human donor who was either an allogeneic HSCT recipient or a stem cell or donor lymphocyte infusion donor (not recorded which). It is not recorded whose cells these are; they may come from a transplant donor.

This chain's CDR3 is CSVGRGVTYEQYF. The CDR3 DNA reads as TGCAGCGTTGGGAGGGGAGTCACCTACGAGCAGTACTTC. This chain joins TRBV29-1 and TRBJ2-7; TRBD2 is a possible D gene (6 bases). Trimming pared 4 bases from V and 2 bases from J, leaving 12 bases between. Germline V gene lookup returns CDR1 SQVTM and CDR2 ANQGSEA. The CDR3 contains 13 residues.